What follows describes a single T cell receptor beta chain. TCRdb re-called the 5' RACE reads and shows each CDR3 protein once, DNA omitted. The listing records approximately 160,000 distinct CDR3 sequences. This record comes from a study of monozygotic twins with inflammatory bowel disease. Germline V CDR1 and CDR2: SSHAT, FNYEAQ (reference sequence). CDR3 length: 15 residues. The authors isolated total RNA from whole blood without sorting T cells. The chain recombines TRBV7-7 with TRBJ2-5; the D call from TCRdb, TRBD2, cannot be confirmed without DNA. The clonotype was recovered from a human donor with ulcerative colitis or Crohn's disease, or a healthy co-twin of an affected twin (not recorded which). Material: blood. The CDR3 loop is CASSLRGGGKETQYF.